This is a list of T cell receptor beta chains from one sample in a study of T-cell memory formation after mild COVID-19. MiXCR was run by TCRdb on the 5' RACE reads, yielding one entry per CDR3 protein. The sample yields roughly 350,000 distinct CDR3 sequences, roughly 21% seen once. The specimen was PBMCs or a T cell subset sorted from them (not recorded which). Source of these receptors: an adult woman who had mild COVID-19 (a few samples of this study predate the infection). Cell type and time point are not known. Each CDR3 is given with its conserved first and last residue. A D gene is named only where the DNA matches it firmly. Size tells how often a clone was seen (once, few, many) or the class of an expanded clone, and some rows leave it out.

d_call j_call clone_size v_call cdr3_nt cdr3_aa
TRBD1 TRBJ2-6 - TRBV30 TGTGCCTGGAGCCCGACAGGGAGACGATCTGGGGCCAACGTCCTGACTTTC CAWSPTGRRSGANVLTF
- TRBJ1-1 - TRBV12-3/TRBV12-4 TGTGCCAGCAGTCTTTTCAGGGGTTGGACTGAAGCTTTCTTT CASSLFRGWTEAFF
TRBD2 TRBJ2-1 - TRBV7-9 TGTGCCAGCAGCAACTTACTAGCGGGGAAGAGCAATGAGCAGTTCTTC CASSNLLAGKSNEQFF
TRBD1 TRBJ1-2 - TRBV15 TGTGCCACCAGCAGAGGCCTCGCGGACAGGGATCTCTATGGCTACACCTTC CATSRGLADRDLYGYTF
TRBD2 TRBJ2-7 many TRBV5-4 TGTGCCAGCAGCCATTCTAGCGGGAGCCGTCTCGAGCAGTACTTC CASSHSSGSRLEQYF
TRBD1 TRBJ2-7 - TRBV3-1 TGTGCCAGCAGCCGTCAACAGGGGTGGAGCTCCTACGAGCAGTACTTC CASSRQQGWSSYEQYF
- TRBJ1-2 few TRBV2 TGTGCCAGCAGCTGGACCGATTATGGCTACACCTTC CASSWTDYGYTF
TRBD1 TRBJ1-2 - TRBV7-9 TGTGCCAGCAGACCAAAAGACAGGGGGCGAGACTATGGCTACACCTTC CASRPKDRGRDYGYTF
- TRBJ2-1 few TRBV11-2 TGTGCCAGCAGCTTCCGAGGATCCGGTGAGCAGTTCTTC CASSFRGSGEQFF
- TRBJ1-2 - TRBV2 TGTGCCAGCAGTGGTATGGGGTTCAGTGGCTACACCTTC CASSGMGFSGYTF
- TRBJ2-1 - TRBV19 TGTGCCAGTAGTATTATGGGGCAGACGGGAGTCTTTGAGGAGCAGTTCTTC CASSIMGQTGVFEEQFF
- TRBJ2-7 - TRBV10-3 TGTGCCATCAGTCCCGAGACAGATTACTACGAGCAGTACTTC CAISPETDYYEQYF
TRBD2 TRBJ2-5 few TRBV7-9 TGTGCCAGCAGCTTAGCACTAGCGGGAGGAGAGACCCAGTACTTC CASSLALAGGETQYF
- TRBJ1-6 - TRBV6-5 TGTGCCAGCAGTTACTCGAGGATCTCAGGGAATAATTCACCCCTCCACTTT CASSYSRISGNNSPLHF
TRBD2 TRBJ2-1 - TRBV7-3 TGTGCCAGCAGAAACGGGCGGGAGGGCCGCTACAATGAGCAGTTCTTC CASRNGREGRYNEQFF
- TRBJ2-4 - TRBV12-3/TRBV12-4 TGTGCCAGCAGTTTAGGGACCGCGTTCATTCAGTACTTC CASSLGTAFIQYF
TRBD1 TRBJ1-1 few TRBV7-2 TGTGCCAGCAGCCCTTACACAGGGGGCGGCACTGAAGCTTTCTTT CASSPYTGGGTEAFF
TRBD2 TRBJ2-3 many TRBV7-2 TGTGCCAGCAGCTTTGGGACTATCAACACAGATACGCAGTATTTT CASSFGTINTDTQYF
- TRBJ2-1 few TRBV5-6 TGTGCCAGCAGCTTGGGACTGGCTAGCCGTGAGCAGTTCTTC CASSLGLASREQFF
- TRBJ2-1 - TRBV29-1 TGCAGCGTTGGGGCAGGGACCGGGCAGTTCTTC CSVGAGTGQFF
- TRBJ2-1 - TRBV7-9 TGTGCCAGCAGCCACCCGGGACAACCCAATGAGCAGTTCTTC CASSHPGQPNEQFF
TRBD1 TRBJ2-7 few TRBV24-1 TGTGCCACCAGTGATCGGGGGACAGGGTCCTACGAGCAGTACTTC CATSDRGTGSYEQYF
- TRBJ1-1 few TRBV12-3/TRBV12-4 TGTGCCAGCAGTTTAGCAGGATATGAAGCTTTCTTT CASSLAGYEAFF
- TRBJ1-1 many TRBV10-3 TGTGCCATCAGTGAGACCTCCGGGGCCCGGGTCACTGAAGCTTTCTTT CAISETSGARVTEAFF
TRBD1 TRBJ1-1 few TRBV6-5 TGTGCCAGCAGGACATTCCAGGGGGCGGGTGAAGCTTTCTTT CASRTFQGAGEAFF
- TRBJ2-3 few TRBV25-1 TGTGCCAGCAGTGAATTTAGCGGTGGAACAGATACGCAGTATTTT CASSEFSGGTDTQYF